This record concerns one T cell receptor (beta chain) sequence. The data originate from a study of CD8 T cells in Susac syndrome. The V and J ends lost 6 bases and 0 bases respectively, with 14 bases between them. Germline lookup yields CDR1 MNHNS and CDR2 SASEGT. This CDR3 region has 15 residues. Random hexamers primed reverse transcription of about 0.5 to 1 ug RNA. The TCR beta CDR3 was amplified by immunoSEQ multiplex PCR across 54 Vbeta, 13 Jbeta. MiXCR, applied by TCRdb to the immunoSEQ multiplex PCR reads, yields one record per CDR3 protein. The sample carries about 430,000 distinct CDR3 sequences, roughly 85% recorded once.

The TCR originated in a human donor with multiple sclerosis. Sequencing input: CD8+ T cells from PBMCs. The chain uses TRBV6-1 and TRBJ1-1; TRBD1 is a possible D gene (6 bases). Here the CDR3 DNA reads TGTGCCAGCAGAGATCTCAGGGGCATGAACACTGAAGCTTTCTTT. Protein: CASRDLRGMNTEAFF.